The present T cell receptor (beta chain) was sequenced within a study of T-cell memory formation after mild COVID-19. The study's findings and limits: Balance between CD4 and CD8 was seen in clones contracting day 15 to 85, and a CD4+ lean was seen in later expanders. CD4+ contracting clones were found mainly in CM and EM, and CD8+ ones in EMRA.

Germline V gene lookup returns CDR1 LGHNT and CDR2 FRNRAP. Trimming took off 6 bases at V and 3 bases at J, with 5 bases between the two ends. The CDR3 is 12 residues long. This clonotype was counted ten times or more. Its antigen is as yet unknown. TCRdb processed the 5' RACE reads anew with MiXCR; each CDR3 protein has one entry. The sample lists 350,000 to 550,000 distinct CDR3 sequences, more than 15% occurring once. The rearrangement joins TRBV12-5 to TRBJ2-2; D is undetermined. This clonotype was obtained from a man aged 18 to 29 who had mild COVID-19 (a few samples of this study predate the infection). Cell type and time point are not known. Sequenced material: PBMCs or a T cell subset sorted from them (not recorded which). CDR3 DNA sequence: TGTGCTAGTGGACGCGACACCGGGGAGCTGTTTTTT. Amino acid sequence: CASGRDTGELFF. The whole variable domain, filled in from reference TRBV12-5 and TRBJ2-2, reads DARVTQTPRHKVTEMGQEVTMRCQPILGHNTVFWYRQTMMQGLELLAYFRNRAPLDDSGMPKDRFSAEMPDATLATLKIQPSEPRDSAVYFCASGRDTGELFFGEGSRLTVL.